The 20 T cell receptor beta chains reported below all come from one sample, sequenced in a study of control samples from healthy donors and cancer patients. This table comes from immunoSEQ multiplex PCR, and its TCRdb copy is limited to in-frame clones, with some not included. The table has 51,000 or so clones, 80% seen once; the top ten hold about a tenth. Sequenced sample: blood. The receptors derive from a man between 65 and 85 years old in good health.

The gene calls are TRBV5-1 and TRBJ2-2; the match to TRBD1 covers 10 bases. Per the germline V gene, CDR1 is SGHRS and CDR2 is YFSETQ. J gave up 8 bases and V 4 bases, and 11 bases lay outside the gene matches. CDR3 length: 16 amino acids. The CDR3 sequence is CASSPGTGVVPGELFF. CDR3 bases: TGCGCCAGCAGCCCTGGGACAGGGGTTGTTCCGGGGGAGCTGTTTTTT. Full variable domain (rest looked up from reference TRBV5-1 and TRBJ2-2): KAGVTQTPRYLIKTRGQQVTLSCSPISGHRSVSWYQQTPGQGLQFLFEYFSETQRNKGNFPGRFSGRQFSNSRSEMNVSTLELGDSALYLCASSPGTGVVPGELFFGEGSRLTVL.

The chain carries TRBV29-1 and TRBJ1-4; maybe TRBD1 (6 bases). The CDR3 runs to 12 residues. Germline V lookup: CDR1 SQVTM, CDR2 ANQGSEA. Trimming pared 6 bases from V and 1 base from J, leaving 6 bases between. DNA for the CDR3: TGCAGCGTAGGGGGAACTAATGAAAAACTGTTTTTT. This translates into CSVGGTNEKLFF.

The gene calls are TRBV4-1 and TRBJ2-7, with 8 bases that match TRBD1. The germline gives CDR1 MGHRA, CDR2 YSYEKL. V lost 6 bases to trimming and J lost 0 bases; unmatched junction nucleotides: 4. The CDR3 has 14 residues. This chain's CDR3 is CASRRQGSSYEQYF. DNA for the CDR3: TGCGCCAGCAGACGACAGGGGAGCTCCTACGAGCAGTACTTC.

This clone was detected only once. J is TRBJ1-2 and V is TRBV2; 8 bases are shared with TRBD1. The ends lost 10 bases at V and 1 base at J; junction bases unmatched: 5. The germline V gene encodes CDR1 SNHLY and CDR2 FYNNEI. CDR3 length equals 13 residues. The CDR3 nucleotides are TGTGCCACAGGGGGCCGCTTTAACTATGGCTACACCTTC. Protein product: CATGGRFNYGYTF.

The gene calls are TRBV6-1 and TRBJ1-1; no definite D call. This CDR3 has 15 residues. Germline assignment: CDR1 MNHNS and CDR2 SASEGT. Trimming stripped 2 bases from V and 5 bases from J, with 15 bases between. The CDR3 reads CASSELALQRTEAFF. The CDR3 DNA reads TGTGCCAGCAGTGAATTGGCCCTTCAGAGGACTGAAGCTTTCTTT.

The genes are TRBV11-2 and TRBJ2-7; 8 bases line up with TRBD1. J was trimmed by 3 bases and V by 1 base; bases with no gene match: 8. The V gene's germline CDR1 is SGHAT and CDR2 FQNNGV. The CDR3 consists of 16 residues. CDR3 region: CASSLGGDRRFYEQYF. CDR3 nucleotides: TGTGCCAGCAGCTTAGGGGGGGACAGGCGGTTCTACGAGCAGTACTTC.

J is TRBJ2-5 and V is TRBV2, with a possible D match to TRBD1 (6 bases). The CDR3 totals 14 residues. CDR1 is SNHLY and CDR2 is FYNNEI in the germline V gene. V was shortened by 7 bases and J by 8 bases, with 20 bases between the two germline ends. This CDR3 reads CASTPAGAPETQYF. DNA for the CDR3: TGTGCCAGCACGCCGGCAGGGGCCCCCGAAACCCAGTACTTC.

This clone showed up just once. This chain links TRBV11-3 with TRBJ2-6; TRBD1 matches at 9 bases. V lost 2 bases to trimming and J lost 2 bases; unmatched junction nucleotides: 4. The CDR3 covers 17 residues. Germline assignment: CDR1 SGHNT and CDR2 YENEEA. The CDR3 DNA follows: TGTGCCAGCAGCTTAAGACAGGGGGGCACTGGGGCCAACGTCCTGACTTTC. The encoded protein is CASSLRQGGTGANVLTF.

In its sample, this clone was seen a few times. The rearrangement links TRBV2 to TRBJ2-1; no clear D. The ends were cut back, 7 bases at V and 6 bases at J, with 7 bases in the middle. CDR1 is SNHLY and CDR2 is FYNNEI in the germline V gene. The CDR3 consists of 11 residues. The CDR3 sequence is CASKPGNEQFF. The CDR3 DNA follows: TGTGCCAGCAAGCCCGGCAATGAGCAGTTCTTC.

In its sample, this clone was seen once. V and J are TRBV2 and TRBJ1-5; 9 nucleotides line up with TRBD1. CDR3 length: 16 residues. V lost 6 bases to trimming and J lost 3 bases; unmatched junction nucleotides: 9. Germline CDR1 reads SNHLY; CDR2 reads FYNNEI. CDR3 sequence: CASSQRTGGLNQPQHF. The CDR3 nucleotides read TGTGCCAGCAGCCAACGTACAGGGGGCCTCAATCAGCCCCAGCATTTT. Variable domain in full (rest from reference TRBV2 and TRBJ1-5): EPEVTQTPSHQVTQMGQEVILRCVPISNHLYFYWYRQILGQKVEFLVSFYNNEISEKSEIFDDQFSVERPDGSNFTLKIRSTKLEDSAMYFCASSQRTGGLNQPQHFGDGTRLSIL.

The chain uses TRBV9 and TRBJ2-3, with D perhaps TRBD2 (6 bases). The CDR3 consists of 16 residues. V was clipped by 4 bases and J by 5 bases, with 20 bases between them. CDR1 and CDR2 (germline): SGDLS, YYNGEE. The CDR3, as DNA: TGTGCCAGCAGCCTCCAGGGAGGACTAAATGGAGATACGCAGTATTTT. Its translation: CASSLQGGLNGDTQYF.

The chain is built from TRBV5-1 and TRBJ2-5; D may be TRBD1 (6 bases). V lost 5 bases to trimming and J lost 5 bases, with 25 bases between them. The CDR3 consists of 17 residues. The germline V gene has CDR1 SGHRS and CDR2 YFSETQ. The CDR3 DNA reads TGCGCCAGCAGTTGGGGGCAGGGTTTCGATTTACAGGAGACCCAGTACTTC. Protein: CASSWGQGFDLQETQYF.

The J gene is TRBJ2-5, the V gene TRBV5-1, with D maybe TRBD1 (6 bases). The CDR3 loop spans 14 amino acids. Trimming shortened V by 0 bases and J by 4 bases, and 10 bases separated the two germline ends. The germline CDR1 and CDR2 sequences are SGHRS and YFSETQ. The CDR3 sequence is CASSLGRTAETQYF. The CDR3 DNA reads TGCGCCAGCAGCTTGGGGCGGACAGCAGAGACCCAGTACTTC.

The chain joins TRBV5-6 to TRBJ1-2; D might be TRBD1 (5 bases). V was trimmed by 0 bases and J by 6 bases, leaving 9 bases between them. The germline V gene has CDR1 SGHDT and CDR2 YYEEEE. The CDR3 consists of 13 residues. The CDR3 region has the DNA TGTGCCAGCAGCTTGGTCGGGGGTGATGGCTACACCTTC. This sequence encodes CASSLVGGDGYTF.

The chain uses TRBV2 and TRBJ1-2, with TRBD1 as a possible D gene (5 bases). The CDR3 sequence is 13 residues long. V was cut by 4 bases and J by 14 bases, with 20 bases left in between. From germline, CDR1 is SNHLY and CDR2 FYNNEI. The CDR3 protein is CASSGGRDRKRTF. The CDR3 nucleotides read TGTGCCAGCAGTGGGGGCCGGGACCGGAAGCGAACCTTC.

CDR3 sequence reads: CASSLGRDEETQYF. The CDR3 nucleotides read TGTGCCAGCAGCTTAGGCAGGGATGAGGAGACCCAGTACTTC. V usage is TRBV11-3 and J usage is TRBJ2-5, with D tentatively TRBD1 (5 bases). CDR1 is SGHNT, CDR2 YENEEA, per germline. Trimming cost V 1 base and J 5 bases, with 11 bases left between them. The CDR3 is made up of 14 amino acids.

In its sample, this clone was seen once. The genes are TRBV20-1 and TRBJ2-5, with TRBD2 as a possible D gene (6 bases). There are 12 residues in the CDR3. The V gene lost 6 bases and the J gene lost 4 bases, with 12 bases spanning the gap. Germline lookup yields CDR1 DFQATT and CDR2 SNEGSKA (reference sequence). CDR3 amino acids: CSASWRGETQYF. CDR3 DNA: TGCAGTGCCAGTTGGAGGGGAGAGACCCAGTACTTC.

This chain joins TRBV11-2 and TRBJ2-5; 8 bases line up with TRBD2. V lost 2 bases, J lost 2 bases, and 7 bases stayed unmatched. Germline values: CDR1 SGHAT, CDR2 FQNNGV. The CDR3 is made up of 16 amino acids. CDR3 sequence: CASSLTGGGPQETQYF. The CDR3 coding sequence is TGTGCCAGCAGCTTAACCGGCGGGGGGCCTCAAGAGACCCAGTACTTC. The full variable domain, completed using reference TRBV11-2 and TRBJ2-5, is EAGVAQSPRYKIIEKRQSVAFWCNPISGHATLYWYQQILGQGPKLLIQFQNNGVVDDSQLPKDRFSAERLKGVDSTLKIQPAKLEDSAVYLCASSLTGGGPQETQYFGPGTRLLVL.

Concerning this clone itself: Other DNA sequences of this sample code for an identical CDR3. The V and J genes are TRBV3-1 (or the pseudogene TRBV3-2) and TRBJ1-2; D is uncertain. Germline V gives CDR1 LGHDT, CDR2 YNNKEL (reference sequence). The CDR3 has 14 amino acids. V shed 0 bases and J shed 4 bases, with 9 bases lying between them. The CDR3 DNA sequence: TGTGCCAGCAGCCAAGATTATAACGGCTATGGCTACACCTTC. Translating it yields CASSQDYNGYGYTF.

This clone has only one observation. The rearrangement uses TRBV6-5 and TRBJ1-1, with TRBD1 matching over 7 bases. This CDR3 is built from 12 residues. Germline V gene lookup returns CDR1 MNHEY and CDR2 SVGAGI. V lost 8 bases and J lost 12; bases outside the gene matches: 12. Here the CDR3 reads CASGRSETGTFF. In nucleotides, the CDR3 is TGTGCCAGCGGAAGAAGTGAGACAGGGACTTTCTTT.